What follows is one T cell receptor beta chain and its context. This clonotype has only a few counts. No cognate antigen has been identified for it. The sample holds no much larger clone one base away, and base qualities are not on file. V loses 6 bases at its end and J loses 2 bases; junction bases beyond the gene matches: 7. The CDR3, cysteine through phenylalanine, is 15 amino acids long. Only the CDR3 DNA stays, 45 bases, in frame from base 1. CDR1 MRHNA and CDR2 SNTAGT were looked up in the germline V gene. The method was RT-PCR. These reads were obtained on an Illumina HiSeq 2500. TCRdb redid the processing of the public reads, applying fastp at Q25 and MiXCR, and retained in-frame beta chains. Merged by CDR3 protein, the rows form single entries marked with the most common genes and DNA. The sample table contains about 610,000 distinct CDR3 sequences; only one count was recorded for 14% of them. The biggest ten clones account for 8.5% to 14% of the sample.

The data are from a study of response to subunit inactivated influenza vaccine (dated by TCRdb to 2016 to 2018). Context from the whole study: Deep quantitative T cell receptor repertoire profiling was used in the study to track responses to a trivalent subunit inactivated influenza vaccine.

Overall study outcomes, separate from this receptor: The authors proposed that each seasonal influenza vaccination may bring in only a limited number of new T cells.

Here the sequenced sample was PBMCs from blood, taken approximately 12 days after vaccination. The V gene is TRBV6-4 and the J gene is TRBJ2-5, with TRBD2 identical over 9 junction bases. The clonotype was recovered from a man aged 50 or older who received an inactivated influenza vaccine. Donor details come from another sample of the same person, matched by shared clones. The DNA is as follows: TGTGCCAGCAGGGGTAGCGGGAGAGTACAAGAGACCCAGTACTTC. The resulting protein is CASRGSGRVQETQYF.